Below, 30 T cell receptor beta chains from the same sample are listed, as sequenced in a study of T cells in Graves' hyperthyroidism and ophthalmopathy. TCR beta CDR3 regions were amplified from RNA. The study used the HTBI primer set for a first-round RT-PCR of the TCR CDR3. Using its own MiXCR run on the multiplex PCR reads, TCRdb lists one record per CDR3 protein. Found here are hundreds of thousands of distinct CDR3 sequences, approximately 36% of them singletons; the top ten hold about a third. Sequences were obtained from blood. These receptors all come from a woman aged 40 to 50 with Graves' hyperthyroidism.

This clonotype has at least ten counts. The chain recombines TRBV15 with TRBJ1-6, with a tentative D call TRBD1 (5 bases). CDR1 LNHNV and CDR2 YYDKDF come from the germline V gene (reference sequence). Trimming shortened V by 0 bases and J by 11 bases, and 11 bases separated the two germline ends. CDR3 length equals 14 residues. CDR3 sequence: CATSRDLDSPPLHF. CDR3 DNA: TGTGCCACCAGCAGAGATCTCGACAGTCCACCCCTCCACTTT. Filled out from reference TRBV15 and TRBJ1-6, the complete variable domain reads DAMVIQNPRYQVTQFGKPVTLSCSQTLNHNVMYWYQQKSSQAPKLLFHYYDKDFNNEADTPDNFQSRRPNTSFCFLDIRSPGLGDTAMYLCATSRDLDSPPLHFGNGTRLTVT.

This clonotype was seen more than once but under ten times. This chain links TRBV25-1 with TRBJ2-3; no clear D gene. CDR3 length equals 14 residues. Germline CDR1 is MGHDK and CDR2 is SYGVNS. V lost 5 bases to trimming and J lost 0 bases, with 9 bases between them. CDR3 nucleotide sequence: TGTGCCAGCAGTCGGAGTCAGAGCACAGATACGCAGTATTTT. This gives the protein CASSRSQSTDTQYF.

This clonotype was counted only a few times. The CDR3, as DNA: TGTGCCAGCAACGACCCTTTGGGACAAGAGACCCAGTACTTC. This gives the protein CASNDPLGQETQYF. The gene calls are TRBV25-1 and TRBJ2-5; D gene ambiguous. V lost 7 bases to trimming and J lost 2 bases, with 14 bases between them. This CDR3 has 14 amino acids. Germline V gives CDR1 MGHDK, CDR2 SYGVNS. The variable domain in full, with the rest retrieved from reference TRBV25-1 and TRBJ2-5, is EADIYQTPRYLVIGTGKKITLECSQTMGHDKMYWYQQDPGMELHLIHYSYGVNSTEKGDLSSESTVSRIRTEHFPLTLESARPSHTSQYLCASNDPLGQETQYFGPGTRLLVL.

V gene TRBV7-3 combines with J gene TRBJ2-7; 8 bases line up with TRBD1. The CDR3 runs to 15 residues. Germline assignment: CDR1 SGHTA and CDR2 FQGTGA. V shed 8 bases and J 4 bases; nucleotides not matched to a gene: 13. The CDR3 region has the DNA TGTGCCAGCTCAAGGTCCAGGGGGCCTGAGTACGAGCAGTACTTC. Its protein is CASSRSRGPEYEQYF.

The rearrangement joins TRBV9 to TRBJ1-4; D not certain. There are 14 residues in the CDR3. Germline CDR1 SGDLS, CDR2 YYNGEE. Trimming removed 2 bases at V and 5 bases at J, with 10 bases between. The CDR3 nucleotides read TGTGCCAGCAGCGTCCTGAGTGGCAATGAAAAACTGTTTTTT. It is translated as CASSVLSGNEKLFF.

This chain joins TRBV20-1 and TRBJ1-2; unclear D gene. The CDR3 runs 13 residues. V was shortened by 6 bases and J by 4 bases, with 15 bases between the two germline ends. The germline CDR1 and CDR2 sequences are DFQATT and SNEGSKA (reference sequence). The CDR3 nucleotides read TGCAGTGCAAACTACCCCCCCATCTATGGCTACACCTTC. Encoded protein: CSANYPPIYGYTF.

The CDR3 protein is CASSSGTSGFSSYEQYF. In DNA, the CDR3 is TGTGCCAGCAGCTCCGGGACTAGCGGGTTCAGCTCCTACGAGCAGTACTTC. This chain connects TRBV7-9 to TRBJ2-7, with 12 bases aligning to TRBD2. The CDR3 has 17 amino acids. After removal of 4 bases from V and 0 bases from J, the junction contained 7 bases not matched to a gene. Germline CDR1 SEHNR, CDR2 FQNEAQ (reference sequence).

At least ten counts were recorded for this clonotype. The chain links TRBV10-3 to TRBJ2-7; TRBD2 matches 13 bases. The germline gives CDR1 ENHRY, CDR2 SYGVKD. The CDR3 runs to 17 residues. With V trimmed by 3 bases and J by 6 bases, 11 bases remained unmatched. The CDR3 reads CAISEGLAGAVKGEQYF. The CDR3 DNA is TGTGCCATCAGTGAAGGACTAGCGGGGGCAGTTAAGGGCGAGCAGTACTTC.

The sample holds one count of this clonotype. V and J are TRBV5-4 and TRBJ1-4; 7 bases align to TRBD1. CDR3 length equals 15 residues. Germline V gene lookup returns CDR1 SGHNT and CDR2 YYREEE (reference sequence). J was trimmed by 8 bases and V by 4 bases; bases with no gene match: 11. The CDR3 nucleotides read TGTGCCAGCAGCACGAACAGGGGTCTGGGCGAAAAACTGTTTTTT. It translates to CASSTNRGLGEKLFF.

J is TRBJ2-1 and V is TRBV2; 8 bases are shared with TRBD1. Germline lookup yields CDR1 SNHLY and CDR2 FYNNEI. The ends lost 5 bases at V and 13 bases at J; junction bases unmatched: 7. The CDR3 extends over 12 amino acids. CDR3: CASSKQTGVQFF. The CDR3, as DNA: TGTGCCAGCAGTAAACAGACAGGGGTACAGTTCTTC.

This clonotype appeared a few times. At one of its ends the junction is not consistent with the germline gene, which may arise from a read error. The genes are TRBV7-9 and TRBJ1-1; perhaps TRBD1 as D (5 bases). This CDR3 is built from 15 residues. Germline V lookup: CDR1 SEHNR, CDR2 FQNEAQ (reference sequence). The CDR3 protein is CASSQETGVDTEAFF. CDR3 nucleotides: TGCGCCAGCAGCCAAGAGACGGGGGTTGACACTGAAGCTTTCTTT. The full variable domain, its missing parts supplied by reference TRBV7-9 and TRBJ1-1, is DTGVSQNPRHKITKRGQNVTFRCDPISEHNRLYWYRQTLGQGPEFLTYFQNEAQLEKSRLLSDRFSAERPKGSFSTLEIQRTEQGDSAMYLCASSQETGVDTEAFFGQGTRLTVV.

The chain is built from TRBV4-3 and TRBJ2-5; tentatively, D is TRBD1 (6 bases). The CDR3 length is 15 residues. V lost 1 base and J lost 2, with 11 bases in between. The germline V gene has CDR1 LGHNA and CDR2 YSLEER. The DNA of the CDR3 is TGCGCCAGCAGCCAAGTAAACAGGGCGCAAGAGACCCAGTACTTC. It translates to CASSQVNRAQETQYF.

The chain employs TRBV6-5 and TRBJ2-7; 8 bases map to TRBD2. The germline V gene encodes CDR1 MNHEY and CDR2 SVGAGI. The CDR3 runs 14 residues. V gave up 5 bases and J gave up 3 bases; unmatched junction bases: 6. CDR3 DNA: TGTGCCAGCAGTCCTGGACTAGCTCTCTACGAGCAGTACTTC. It is translated as CASSPGLALYEQYF.

Many counts were recorded for this clonotype. The chain carries TRBV7-2 and TRBJ2-5; TRBD2 matches 14 bases. The CDR3 runs 17 residues. V lost 5 bases, J lost 5 bases, and 10 bases stayed unmatched. In germline, CDR1 is SGHTA, CDR2 FQGNSA. In nucleotides, the CDR3 is TGTGCCAGCAGCCTTCGGACTAGCGGGAGGTGGGATGAGACCCAGTACTTC. Its protein is CASSLRTSGRWDETQYF.

The CDR3 bases are TGTGCCAGCAGTTACCTCGTGGACGGAAACACCATATATTTT. This translates into CASSYLVDGNTIYF. V gene TRBV6-2 or TRBV6-3 combines with J gene TRBJ1-3; D gene unclear. The CDR3 length is 14 residues. V shed 2 bases and J shed 4 bases, with 9 bases lying between them. Germline V gene data show CDR1 as MNHEY and CDR2 as SVGEGT.

J is TRBJ1-5 and V is TRBV10-2; no firm D call. This CDR3 contains 14 residues. V lost 8 bases, J lost 11 bases, and 22 bases lay in between. Germline assignment: CDR1 WSHSY and CDR2 SAAADI. The CDR3 DNA reads TGCGCCAGCCGAGGAGGCGGGAGCCAAGAGACCCAGCATTTT. It encodes CASRGGGSQETQHF.

The chain employs TRBV7-9 and TRBJ1-2, with D possibly matching TRBD1 (5 bases). Germline V CDR1 and CDR2: SEHNR, FQNEAQ (reference sequence). This CDR3 region has 15 residues. The V and J ends lost 6 bases and 4 bases respectively, with 18 bases between them. The CDR3, as DNA: TGTGCCAGCAGTTCCCAGGGAGGGGCAGGCTATGGCTACACCTTC. It translates to CASSSQGGAGYGYTF.

Points on this clonotype: Possible read error: a much larger clone is one base away. The rearrangement links TRBV7-2 to TRBJ2-5; TRBD2 matches at 7 bases. Unmatched junction bases numbered 10, after V lost 5 bases and J lost 4 bases. Germline CDR1 and CDR2: SGHTA and FQGNSA. The CDR3 consists of 15 residues. The CDR3 bases are TGTGCCAGCAGCGCCCAGCGGGGCCCTATAGAGACCCAGTACTTC. Its translation is CASSAQRGPIETQYF.

As to this clonotype: Sequence at one end of the junction differs from germline and may be a read error. This chain joins TRBV12-3 or TRBV12-4 and TRBJ1-2; TRBD1 matches 8 bases. The CDR3 has 15 residues. The CDR3 DNA follows: TGTGCCAGCAGTCCTCCCACAGGGGGACCTCACAAGAACTTATTC. Its protein is CASSPPTGGPHKNLF.

The chain joins TRBV5-1 to TRBJ2-5; D is uncertain. CDR1 and CDR2 from the germline V gene are SGHRS and YFSETQ. Trimming left V 0 bases short and J 1 base short, with 7 bases between. There are 14 residues in the CDR3. The CDR3 protein is CASSLAWVQETQYF. The CDR3, as DNA: TGCGCCAGCAGCTTGGCGTGGGTCCAAGAGACCCAGTACTTC.

V is TRBV20-1 and J is TRBJ1-2; 12 bases agree with TRBD1. V gave up 4 bases and J gave up 8 bases; unmatched junction bases: 5. The CDR3 is made up of 13 amino acids. In germline, CDR1 is DFQATT, CDR2 SNEGSKA (reference sequence). This chain's CDR3 is CSAMGQGARGYTF. The CDR3 DNA reads as TGCAGTGCTATGGGACAGGGGGCAAGGGGCTACACCTTC.

This clonotype was counted many times. The chain couples TRBV7-8 to TRBJ2-7; TRBD2 matches at 8 bases. This CDR3 has 15 residues. Germline V lookup: CDR1 SGHVS, CDR2 FQNEAQ. Trimming took 8 bases from V and 4 from J; bases not matched to a gene: 13. The CDR3 DNA reads as TGTGCCAGCCGCTCAGCGGGGGCCACACATTACGAGCAGTACTTC. Its protein is CASRSAGATHYEQYF. Full variable domain (missing parts from reference TRBV7-8 and TRBJ2-7): GAGVSQSPRYKVAKRGQDVALRCDPISGHVSLFWYQQALGQGPEFLTYFQNEAQLDKSGLPSDRFFAERPEGSVSTLKIQRTQQEDSAVYLCASRSAGATHYEQYFGPGTRLTVT.

The chain has TRBV25-1 and TRBJ1-1; D unclear. Germline V gene sequence: CDR1 MGHDK, CDR2 SYGVNS. CDR3 length equals 13 residues. The germline V and J ends were trimmed by 5 bases and 8 bases, with 15 bases remaining between them. The CDR3, as DNA: TGTGCCAGCAGTTTCCTCCTGAACCCCGAAGCTTTCTTT. The encoded protein is CASSFLLNPEAFF.

This clonotype was detected ten times or more. The chain recombines TRBV25-1 with TRBJ1-5; no clear D. CDR1 and CDR2 (germline): MGHDK, SYGVNS. The CDR3 contains 15 residues. Between the trimmed V and J ends, which lost 5 bases and 3 bases, there was a span of 14 bases. CDR3 nucleotides: TGTGCCAGCAGTCAAACGGACGGTGTCAATCAGCCCCAGCATTTT. Translated: CASSQTDGVNQPQHF.

The J gene is TRBJ1-2, the V gene TRBV5-6; 9 bases agree with TRBD1. V gave up 4 bases and J gave up 4 bases; unmatched junction bases: 8. The length of the CDR3 is 15 residues. Germline V lookup: CDR1 SGHDT, CDR2 YYEEEE. Written as DNA, the CDR3 is TGTGCCAGCAGCCCAGGACAGGGGACGGGCTATGGCTACACCTTC. It is translated as CASSPGQGTGYGYTF.

This clonotype was observed a handful of times. The V gene is TRBV12-3 or TRBV12-4, the J gene TRBJ1-5; D possibly corresponds to TRBD1 (6 bases). The CDR3 sequence is 14 residues long. Trimming removed 10 bases from V and 4 bases from J, with 17 bases in between. This chain's CDR3 is CATTYGGKNQPQHF. The CDR3 DNA is TGTGCCACCACTTACGGGGGCAAGAATCAGCCCCAGCATTTT.

This clonotype showed up many times. The V and J genes are TRBV12-3 or TRBV12-4 and TRBJ1-2, with D perhaps matching TRBD1 (5 bases). The CDR3 extends over 11 amino acids. V was trimmed by 8 bases and J by 6 bases, leaving 10 bases between them. The CDR3 loop is CASGQGHGYTF. The CDR3 coding sequence is TGTGCCAGCGGCCAGGGCCATGGCTACACCTTC.

The V and J genes are TRBV5-1 and TRBJ2-5; perhaps TRBD1 as D (5 bases). V shed 0 bases and J shed 7 bases, with 16 bases lying between them. The CDR3 is 15 amino acids. Per germline, CDR1 SGHRS and CDR2 YFSETQ. CDR3 sequence: CASSLEPRPTGTQYF. CDR3 nucleotides: TGCGCCAGCAGCTTGGAGCCAAGGCCCACAGGGACCCAGTACTTC.

In this sample, this clonotype turned up many times. CDR3 DNA sequence: TGCAGTGCTAGGATCCGGGGAACTAATGAAAAACTGTTTTTT. Encoded protein: CSARIRGTNEKLFF. The chain uses TRBV20-1 and TRBJ1-4; D unresolved. Germline V gene sequence: CDR1 DFQATT, CDR2 SNEGSKA (reference sequence). V lost 3 bases to trimming and J lost 1 base, with 9 bases between them. The CDR3 is 14 amino acids.

In its sample, this clonotype was seen many times. The chain couples TRBV7-8 to TRBJ2-7; 13 bases match TRBD2. This CDR3 has 17 residues. Germline lookup yields CDR1 SGHVS and CDR2 FQNEAQ. J lost 4 bases, V lost 2 bases, and 8 bases had no gene match. CDR3 sequence (DNA): TGTGCCAGCAGCTTACGGACTAGCGGGGGCCCCCTTTACGAGCAGTACTTC. Amino acids: CASSLRTSGGPLYEQYF.